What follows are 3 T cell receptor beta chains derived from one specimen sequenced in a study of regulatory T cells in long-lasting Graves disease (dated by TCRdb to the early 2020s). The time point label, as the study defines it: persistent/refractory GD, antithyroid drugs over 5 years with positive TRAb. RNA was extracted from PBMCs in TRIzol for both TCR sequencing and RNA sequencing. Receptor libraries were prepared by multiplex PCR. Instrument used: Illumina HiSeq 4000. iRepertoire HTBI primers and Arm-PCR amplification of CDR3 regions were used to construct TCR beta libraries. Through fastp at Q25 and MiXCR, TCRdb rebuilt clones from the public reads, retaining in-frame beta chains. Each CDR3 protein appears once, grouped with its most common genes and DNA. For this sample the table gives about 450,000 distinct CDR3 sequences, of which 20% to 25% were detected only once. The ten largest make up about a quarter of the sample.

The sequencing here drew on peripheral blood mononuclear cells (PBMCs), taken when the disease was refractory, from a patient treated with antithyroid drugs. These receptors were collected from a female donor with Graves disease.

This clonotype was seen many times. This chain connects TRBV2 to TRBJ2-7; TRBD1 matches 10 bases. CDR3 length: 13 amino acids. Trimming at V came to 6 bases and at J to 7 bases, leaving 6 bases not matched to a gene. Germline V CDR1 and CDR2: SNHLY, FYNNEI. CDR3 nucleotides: TGTGCCAGCAGACCGGGACAGGGGACTGAGCAGTACTTC. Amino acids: CASRPGQGTEQYF.

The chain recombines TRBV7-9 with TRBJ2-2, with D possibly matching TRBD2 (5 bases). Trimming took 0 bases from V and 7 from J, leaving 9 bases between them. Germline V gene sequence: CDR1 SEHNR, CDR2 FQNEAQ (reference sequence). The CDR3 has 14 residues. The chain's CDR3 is CASSLAWTHGELFF. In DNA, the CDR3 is TGTGCCAGCAGCTTAGCGTGGACTCACGGGGAGCTGTTTTTT.

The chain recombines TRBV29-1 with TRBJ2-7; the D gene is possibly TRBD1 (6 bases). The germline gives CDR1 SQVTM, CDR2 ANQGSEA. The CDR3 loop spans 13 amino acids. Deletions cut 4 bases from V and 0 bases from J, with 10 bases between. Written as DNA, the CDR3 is TGCAGCGTTGTAGGGACATACTCCTACGAGCAGTACTTC. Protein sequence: CSVVGTYSYEQYF.